Each of the 2 T cell receptor beta chains below was sequenced from the same sample in a study of T cells in Graves' hyperthyroidism and ophthalmopathy. Amplification targeted TCR beta CDR3 regions from RNA transcripts. An initial round of RT-PCR targeting the TCR CDR3 relied on the HTBI primer set. One entry per CDR3 protein, called by TCRdb with MiXCR from the multiplex PCR reads. The data hold nearly 600,000 distinct CDR3 sequences, with over 11% observed a single time. Sequenced: blood. These receptors originate from a woman aged 25 to 39 with Graves' hyperthyroidism that later progressed to Graves' ophthalmopathy.

This clonotype was observed many times. The gene calls are TRBV7-6 and TRBJ2-1; D is unresolved. Germline values: CDR1 SGHVS, CDR2 FNYEAQ. V lost 5 bases, J lost 2 bases, and 10 bases lay in between. There are 14 residues in the CDR3. CDR3 amino acids: CASSLPGTYNEQFF. CDR3 DNA sequence: TGTGCCAGCAGCCTACCCGGCACCTACAATGAGCAGTTCTTC.

The J gene is TRBJ1-2, the V gene TRBV29-1; D perhaps matches TRBD1 (6 bases). There are 13 residues in the CDR3. Germline loops: CDR1 SQVTM, CDR2 ANQGSEA. V was cut by 0 bases and J by 5 bases, with 10 bases left in between. The CDR3 nucleotides are TGCAGCGTTGAAGAAGGGGGTACGTATGGCTACACCTTC. This gives the protein CSVEEGGTYGYTF.